This TCR beta chain was retrieved from a study of cytomegalovirus exposure and HLA in healthy donors. Study background: Early released data comprised 80 million or so unique TCRs from HLA-typed donors. The study's findings and limits: Both high specificity and high sensitivity reportedly marked the classifier's diagnosis of cytomegalovirus status. Common viral pathogens (according to a later analysis) appeared linked to several of the most significant clusters. Follow-up analysis later connected one missense variant in DCLRE1C with trimming of TCR beta V- and J-genes.

PCR primers comprised 60 Vbeta and 13 Jbeta primers. Clones were sequenced by immunoSEQ multiplex PCR, and TCRdb holds only the in-frame ones, with some missing. This sample has over 150,000 clones, with 70% to 80% found just once. Remarks on this clone: Its specificity is not known.

The sequence was obtained from a man between 18 and 35 years old in good health and CMV-seropositive. The specimen was PBMCs.

In nucleotides, the CDR3 is TGTGCCAGTAGACCTAAGGACAGCCTGTTTGCAACTAATGAAAAACTGTTTTTT. Amino acid sequence: CASRPKDSLFATNEKLFF. The chain joins TRBV19 to TRBJ1-4; weak D call: TRBD1 (6 bases). CDR1 and CDR2 (germline): LNHDA, SQIVND (reference sequence). The CDR3 extends over 18 amino acids. Between the trimmed V and J ends, which lost 6 bases and 0 bases, there was a span of 20 bases.